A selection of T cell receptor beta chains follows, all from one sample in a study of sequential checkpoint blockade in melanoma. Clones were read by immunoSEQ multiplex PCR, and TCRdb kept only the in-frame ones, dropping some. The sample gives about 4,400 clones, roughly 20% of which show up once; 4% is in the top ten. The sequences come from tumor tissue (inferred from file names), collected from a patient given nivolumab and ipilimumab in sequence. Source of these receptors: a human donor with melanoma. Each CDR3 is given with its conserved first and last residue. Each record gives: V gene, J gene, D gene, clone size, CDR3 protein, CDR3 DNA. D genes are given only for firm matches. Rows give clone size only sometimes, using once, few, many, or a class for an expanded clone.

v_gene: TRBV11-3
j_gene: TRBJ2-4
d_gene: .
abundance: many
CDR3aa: CASSLDPHGNIQYF
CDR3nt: TGTGCCAGCAGCTTAGACCCACACGGGAACATTCAGTACTTC

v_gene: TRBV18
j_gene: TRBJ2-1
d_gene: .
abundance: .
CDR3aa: CASSPRSPRGEQFF
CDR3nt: TGTGCCAGCTCACCACGTTCTCCTAGGGGTGAGCAGTTCTTC

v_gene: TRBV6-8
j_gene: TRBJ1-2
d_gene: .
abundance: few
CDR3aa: CASSSGGSLYGYTF
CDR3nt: TGTGCCAGCAGTTCGGGCGGCTCCCTTTATGGCTACACCTTC

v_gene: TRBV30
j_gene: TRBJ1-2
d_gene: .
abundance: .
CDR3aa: CAWSVREGYTF
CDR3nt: TGTGCCTGGAGTGTACGAGAGGGCTACACCTTC

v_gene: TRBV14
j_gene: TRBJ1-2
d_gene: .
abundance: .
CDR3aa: CASSLGVGGYTF
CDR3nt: TGTGCCAGCAGCCTCGGGGTTGGGGGCTACACCTTC

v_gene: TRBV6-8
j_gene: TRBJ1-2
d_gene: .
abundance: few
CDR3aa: CASSYFEGGYTF
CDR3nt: TGTGCCAGCAGTTACTTCGAGGGAGGCTACACCTTC

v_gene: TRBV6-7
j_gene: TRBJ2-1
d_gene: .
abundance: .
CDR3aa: CASNNGGEQFF
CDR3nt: TGTGCCAGCAATAACGGGGGTGAGCAGTTCTTC

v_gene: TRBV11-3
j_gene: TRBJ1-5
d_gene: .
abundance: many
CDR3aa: CASSRNEGQQPQHF
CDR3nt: TGTGCCAGCAGTAGAAACGAGGGGCAACAGCCCCAGCATTTT

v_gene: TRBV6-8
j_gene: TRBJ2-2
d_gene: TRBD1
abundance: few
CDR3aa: CATTGGMTTGELFF
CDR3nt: TGTGCCACCACAGGGGGTATGACGACCGGGGAGCTGTTTTTT

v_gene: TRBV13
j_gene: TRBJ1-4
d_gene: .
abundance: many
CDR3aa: CASSLGQRNEKLFF
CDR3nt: TGTGCCAGCAGCTTAGGACAGCGGAATGAAAAACTGTTTTTT

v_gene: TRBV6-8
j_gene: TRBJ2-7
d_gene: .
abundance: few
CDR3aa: CASRQVPYEQYF
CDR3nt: TGTGCCAGCAGGCAGGTTCCCTACGAGCAGTACTTC

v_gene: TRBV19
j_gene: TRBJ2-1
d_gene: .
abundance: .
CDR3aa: CASTSRTEQFF
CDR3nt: TGTGCCAGTACTTCGCGGACCGAGCAGTTCTTC

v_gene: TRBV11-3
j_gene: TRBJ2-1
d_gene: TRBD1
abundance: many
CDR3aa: CASSYLPGTGVYNEQFF
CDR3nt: TGTGCCAGCAGTTACCTCCCAGGGACAGGGGTCTACAATGAGCAGTTCTTC

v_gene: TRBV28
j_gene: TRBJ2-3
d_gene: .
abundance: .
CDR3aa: CASNPDLAGMGTDTQYF
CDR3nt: TGTGCCAGCAATCCCGATCTAGCCGGGATGGGGACAGATACGCAGTATTTT

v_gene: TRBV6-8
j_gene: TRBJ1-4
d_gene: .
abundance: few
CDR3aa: CASRQLNSEKLFF
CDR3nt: TGTGCCAGCAGGCAGCTAAACAGTGAAAAACTGTTTTTT

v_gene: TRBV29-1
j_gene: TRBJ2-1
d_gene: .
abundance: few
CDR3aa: CSVEGTQAGPPYNEQFF
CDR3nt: TGCAGCGTTGAAGGTACCCAAGCGGGTCCTCCCTACAATGAGCAGTTCTTC

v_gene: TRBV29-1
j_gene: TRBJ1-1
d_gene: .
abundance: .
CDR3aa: CSVARGSGTEAFF
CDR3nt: TGCAGCGTTGCGCGGGGGTCGGGAACTGAAGCTTTCTTT

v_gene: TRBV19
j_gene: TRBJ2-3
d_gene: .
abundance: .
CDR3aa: CASSIAGISTDTQYF
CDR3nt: TGTGCCAGTAGTATTGCGGGAATAAGCACAGATACGCAGTATTTT

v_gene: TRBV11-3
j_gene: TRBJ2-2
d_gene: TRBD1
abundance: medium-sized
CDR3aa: CASSPSRTGSGGELFF
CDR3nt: TGTGCCAGCAGCCCATCTCGGACAGGGTCGGGCGGGGAGCTGTTTTTT

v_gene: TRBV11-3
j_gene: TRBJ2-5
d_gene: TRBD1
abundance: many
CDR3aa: CASRTSTGGRQETQYF
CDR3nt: TGTGCCAGCAGGACATCGACAGGGGGCCGCCAAGAGACCCAGTACTTC

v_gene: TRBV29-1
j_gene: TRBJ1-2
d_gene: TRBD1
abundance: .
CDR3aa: CSVKGGGTVYGYTF
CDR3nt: TGCAGCGTGAAGGGAGGGGGCACCGTCTATGGCTACACCTTC

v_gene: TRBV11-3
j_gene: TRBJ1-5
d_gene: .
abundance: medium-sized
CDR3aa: CASSLLIGQSNQPQHF
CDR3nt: TGTGCCAGCAGCTTGTTAATTGGACAGAGCAATCAGCCCCAGCATTTT